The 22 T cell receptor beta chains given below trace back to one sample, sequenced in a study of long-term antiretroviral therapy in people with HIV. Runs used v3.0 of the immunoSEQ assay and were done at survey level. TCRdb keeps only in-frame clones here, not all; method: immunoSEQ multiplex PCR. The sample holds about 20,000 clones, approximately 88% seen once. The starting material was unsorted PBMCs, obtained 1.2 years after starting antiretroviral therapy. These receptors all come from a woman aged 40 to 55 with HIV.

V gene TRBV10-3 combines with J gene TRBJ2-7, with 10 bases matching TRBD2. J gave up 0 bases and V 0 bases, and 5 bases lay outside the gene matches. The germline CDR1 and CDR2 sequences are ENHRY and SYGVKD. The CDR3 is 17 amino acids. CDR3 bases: TGTGCCATCAGTGAGTCGACGACTAGCGGGTACTCCTACGAGCAGTACTTC. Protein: CAISESTTSGYSYEQYF.

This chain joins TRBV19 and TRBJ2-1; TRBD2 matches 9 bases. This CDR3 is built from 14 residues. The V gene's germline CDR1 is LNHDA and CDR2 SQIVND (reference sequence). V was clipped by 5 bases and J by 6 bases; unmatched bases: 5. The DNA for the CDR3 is TGTGCCAGTAGTGGGTTTAGCGGGAGCAATGAGCAGTTCTTC. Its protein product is CASSGFSGSNEQFF.

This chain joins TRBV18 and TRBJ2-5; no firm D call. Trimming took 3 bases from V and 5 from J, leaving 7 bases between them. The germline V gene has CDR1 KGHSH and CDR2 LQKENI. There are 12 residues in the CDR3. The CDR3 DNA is TGTGCCAGCTCACCCCAGTCCGAGACCCAGTACTTC. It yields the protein CASSPQSETQYF.

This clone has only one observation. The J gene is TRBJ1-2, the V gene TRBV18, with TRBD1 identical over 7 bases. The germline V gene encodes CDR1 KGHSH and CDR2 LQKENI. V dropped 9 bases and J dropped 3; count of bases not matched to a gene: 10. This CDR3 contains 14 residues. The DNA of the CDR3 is TGTGCCAGTACACAGGGGCCCCTACACTATGGCTACACCTTC. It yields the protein CASTQGPLHYGYTF.

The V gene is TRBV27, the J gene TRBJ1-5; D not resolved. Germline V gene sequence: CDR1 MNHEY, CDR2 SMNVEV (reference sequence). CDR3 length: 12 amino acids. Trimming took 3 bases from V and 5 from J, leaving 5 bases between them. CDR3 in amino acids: CASSFLDQPQHF. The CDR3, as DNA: TGTGCCAGCAGTTTCTTGGATCAGCCCCAGCATTTT.

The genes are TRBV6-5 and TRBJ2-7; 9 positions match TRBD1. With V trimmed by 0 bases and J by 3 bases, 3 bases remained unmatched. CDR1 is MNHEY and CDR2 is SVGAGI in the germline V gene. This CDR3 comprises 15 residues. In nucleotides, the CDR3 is TGTGCCAGCAGTTACTCTGGGACAGGGAACTACGAGCAGTACTTC. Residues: CASSYSGTGNYEQYF.

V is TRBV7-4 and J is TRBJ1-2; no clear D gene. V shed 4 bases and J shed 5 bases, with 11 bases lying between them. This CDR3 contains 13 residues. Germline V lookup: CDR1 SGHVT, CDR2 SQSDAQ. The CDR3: CASSSEYYYGYTF. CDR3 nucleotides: TGTGCCAGCAGCTCGGAGTACTATTATGGCTACACCTTC.

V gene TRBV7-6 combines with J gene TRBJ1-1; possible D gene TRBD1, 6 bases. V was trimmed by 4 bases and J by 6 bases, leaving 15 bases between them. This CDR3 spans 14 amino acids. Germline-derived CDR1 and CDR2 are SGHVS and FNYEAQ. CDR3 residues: CASSSGQSSAEAFF. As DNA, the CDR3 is TGTGCCAGCAGCTCGGGACAAAGCTCGGCTGAAGCTTTCTTT.

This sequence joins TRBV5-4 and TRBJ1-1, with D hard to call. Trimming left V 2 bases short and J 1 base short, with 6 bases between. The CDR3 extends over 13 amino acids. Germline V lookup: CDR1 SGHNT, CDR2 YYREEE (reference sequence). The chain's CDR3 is CASSFESNTEAFF. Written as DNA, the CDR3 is TGTGCCAGCAGCTTCGAGTCGAACACTGAAGCTTTCTTT.

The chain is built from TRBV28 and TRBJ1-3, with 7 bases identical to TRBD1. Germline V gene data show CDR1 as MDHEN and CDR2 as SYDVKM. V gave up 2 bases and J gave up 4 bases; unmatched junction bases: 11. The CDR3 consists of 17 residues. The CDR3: CASSLPANADRGNTIYF. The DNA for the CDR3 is TGTGCCAGCAGTTTACCTGCGAATGCGGACAGGGGAAACACCATATATTTT.

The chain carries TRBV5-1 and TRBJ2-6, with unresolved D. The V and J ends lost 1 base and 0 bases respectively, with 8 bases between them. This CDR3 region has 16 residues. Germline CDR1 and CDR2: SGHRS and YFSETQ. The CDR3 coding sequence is TGCGCCAGCAGCTTGCTACCCAACTCTGGGGCCAACGTCCTGACTTTC. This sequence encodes CASSLLPNSGANVLTF. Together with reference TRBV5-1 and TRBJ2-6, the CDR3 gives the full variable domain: KAGVTQTPRYLIKTRGQQVTLSCSPISGHRSVSWYQQTPGQGLQFLFEYFSETQRNKGNFPGRFSGRQFSNSRSEMNVSTLELGDSALYLCASSLLPNSGANVLTFGAGSRLTVL.

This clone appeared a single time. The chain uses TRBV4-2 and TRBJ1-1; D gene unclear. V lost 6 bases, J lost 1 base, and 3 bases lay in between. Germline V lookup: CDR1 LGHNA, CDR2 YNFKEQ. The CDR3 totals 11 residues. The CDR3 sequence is CASSTNTEAFF. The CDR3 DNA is TGTGCCAGCAGTACGAACACTGAAGCTTTCTTT.

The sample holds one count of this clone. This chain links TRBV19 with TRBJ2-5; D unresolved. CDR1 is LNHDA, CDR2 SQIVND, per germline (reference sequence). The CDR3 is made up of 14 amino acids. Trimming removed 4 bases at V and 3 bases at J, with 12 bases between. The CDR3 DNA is TGTGCCAGTAGTACGGTAGAGATGGAAGAGACCCAGTACTTC. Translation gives CASSTVEMEETQYF.

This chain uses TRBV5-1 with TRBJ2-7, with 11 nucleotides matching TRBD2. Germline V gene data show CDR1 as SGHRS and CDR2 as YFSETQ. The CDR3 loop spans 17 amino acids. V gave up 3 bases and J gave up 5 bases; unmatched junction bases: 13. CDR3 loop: CASSSGLLAGDSHEQYF. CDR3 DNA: TGCGCCAGCAGCTCCGGTCTACTAGCGGGAGATTCACACGAGCAGTACTTC.

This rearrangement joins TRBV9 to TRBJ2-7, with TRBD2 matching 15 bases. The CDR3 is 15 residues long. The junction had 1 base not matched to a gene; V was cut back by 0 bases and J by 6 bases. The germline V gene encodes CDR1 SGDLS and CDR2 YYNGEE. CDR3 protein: CASSVGGLAGGEQYF. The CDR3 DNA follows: TGTGCCAGCAGCGTAGGGGGACTAGCGGGAGGCGAGCAGTACTTC.

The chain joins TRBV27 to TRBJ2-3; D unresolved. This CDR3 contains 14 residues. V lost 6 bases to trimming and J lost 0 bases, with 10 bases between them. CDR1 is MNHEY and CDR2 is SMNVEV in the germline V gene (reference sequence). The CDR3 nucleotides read TGTGCCAGCAGCCCCGGATGGAGCACAGATACGCAGTATTTT. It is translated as CASSPGWSTDTQYF.

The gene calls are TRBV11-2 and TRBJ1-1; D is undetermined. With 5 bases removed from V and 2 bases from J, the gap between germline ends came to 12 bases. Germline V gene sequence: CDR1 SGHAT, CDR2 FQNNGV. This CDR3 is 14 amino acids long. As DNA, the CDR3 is TGTGCCAGCAGCCCCTACGAGGGAAACACTGAAGCTTTCTTT. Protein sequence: CASSPYEGNTEAFF. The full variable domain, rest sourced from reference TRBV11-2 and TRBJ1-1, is EAGVAQSPRYKIIEKRQSVAFWCNPISGHATLYWYQQILGQGPKLLIQFQNNGVVDDSQLPKDRFSAERLKGVDSTLKIQPAKLEDSAVYLCASSPYEGNTEAFFGQGTRLTVV.

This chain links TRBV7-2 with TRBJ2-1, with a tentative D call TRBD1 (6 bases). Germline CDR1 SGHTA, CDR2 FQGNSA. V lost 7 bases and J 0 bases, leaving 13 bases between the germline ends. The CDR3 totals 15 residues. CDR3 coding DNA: TGTGCCAGCACCTTGGGCAGGGGCTCCTACAATGAGCAGTTCTTC. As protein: CASTLGRGSYNEQFF.

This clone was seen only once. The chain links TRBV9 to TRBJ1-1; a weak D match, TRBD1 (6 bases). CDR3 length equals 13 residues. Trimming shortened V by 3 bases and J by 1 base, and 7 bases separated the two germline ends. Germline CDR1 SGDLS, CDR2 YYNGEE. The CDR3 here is CASSEGGNTEAFF. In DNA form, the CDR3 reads TGTGCCAGCAGCGAGGGGGGGAACACTGAAGCTTTCTTT.

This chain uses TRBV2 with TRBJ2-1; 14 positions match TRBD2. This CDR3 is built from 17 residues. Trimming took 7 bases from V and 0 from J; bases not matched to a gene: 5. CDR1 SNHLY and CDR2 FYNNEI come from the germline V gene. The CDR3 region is CASKGLAGVSSYNEQFF. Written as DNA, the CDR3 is TGTGCCAGCAAGGGACTAGCGGGAGTCAGCTCCTACAATGAGCAGTTCTTC.

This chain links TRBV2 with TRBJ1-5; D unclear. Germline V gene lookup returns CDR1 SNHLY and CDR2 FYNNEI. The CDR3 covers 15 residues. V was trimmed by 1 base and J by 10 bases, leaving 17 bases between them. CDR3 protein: CASSEVFGGLLPQHF. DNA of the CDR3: TGTGCCAGCAGTGAAGTCTTTGGTGGGCTTCTTCCCCAGCATTTT.

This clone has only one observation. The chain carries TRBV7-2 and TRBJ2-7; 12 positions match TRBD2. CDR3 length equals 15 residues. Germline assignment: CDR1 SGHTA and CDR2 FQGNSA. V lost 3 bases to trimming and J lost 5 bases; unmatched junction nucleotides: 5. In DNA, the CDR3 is TGTGCCAGCAGCTTTTTGACTAGCGGGAGCAACGAGCAGTACTTC. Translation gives CASSFLTSGSNEQYF.